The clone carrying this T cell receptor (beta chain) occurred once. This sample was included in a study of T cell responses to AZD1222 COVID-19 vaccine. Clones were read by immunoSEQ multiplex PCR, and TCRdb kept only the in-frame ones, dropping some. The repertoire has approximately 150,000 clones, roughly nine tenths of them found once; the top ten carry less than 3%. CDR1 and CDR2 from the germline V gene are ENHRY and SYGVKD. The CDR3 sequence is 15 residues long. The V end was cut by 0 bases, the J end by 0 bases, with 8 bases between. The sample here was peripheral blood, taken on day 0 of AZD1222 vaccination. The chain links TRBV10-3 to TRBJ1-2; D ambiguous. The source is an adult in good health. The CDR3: CAISESGLANYGYTF. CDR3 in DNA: TGTGCCATCAGTGAGTCGGGGTTAGCTAACTATGGCTACACCTTC.